This T cell receptor (beta chain) was recorded in a study of graft-versus-host responses after intestinal transplantation (dated by TCRdb to the early 2020s). Concerning the study at large: The transplants that recipients got were multivisceral, liver-intestinal, or isolated intestinal. Every recipient was given anti-thymocyte globulin induction, then maintenance tacrolimus and steroids for about 3 years. Bulk TCR-beta CDR3 sequencing was used to track graft-versus-host and host-versus-graft alloreactive T cell clones in the graft, circulation and bone marrow after intestinal transplantation. To identify alloreactive clones, pre-transplant mixed lymphocyte reaction products were sequenced and compared with unstimulated pre-transplant donor and recipient T cells. The cohort enrolled under 25 intestinal transplant recipients including one retransplant, and 3 patients lacking pretransplant specimens were excluded. A peak of at least 4% donor T cells among recipient peripheral blood mononuclear cells was the definition used for donor T cell macrochimerism. Instead of going to the commercial service, samples from a few later patients were sequenced in-house on an Illumina MiSeq and processed with MiXCR. Overall results and qualifications from the work: Peak levels of circulating GvH clones were associated with declines in HvG clones early after transplant. GvH clones were detected in recipient bone marrow, and some appeared earlier in ileal mucosa or blood, consistent with an intestinal mucosal origin. Conclusions were limited by the relatively low number and heterogeneity of intestinal transplant patients. Patients with donor T cell macrochimerism had high GvH to HvG T cell clonal ratios in their allografts.

From its cysteine to its phenylalanine, the CDR3 spans 17 amino acids. The read is trimmed to its CDR3 DNA, 51 bases read in frame from base 1. CDR1 and CDR2 are drawn from the germline V gene (reference sequence): PRHDT, FYEKMQ. Trimmed from V: 4 bases; trimmed from J: 3 bases; junction bases lacking a gene match: 12. Library preparation was by the immunoSEQ multiplex PCR assay. High-throughput TCR-beta CDR3 sequencing of genomic DNA from most patients was performed by Adaptive Biotechnologies. The source study handled its data this way. Adaptive's ImmunoSEQ software supplied the TCR sequencing data for 15 to 20 patients, while MiXCR and VDJtools were used to process a few other patients. CDR3 nucleotide sequences shared between donor and recipient were removed because the origin of such sequences could not be assigned. To be classed as alloreactive, a clone needed at least 2-fold expansion over unstimulated cells and a minimum CFSE-low frequency of 0.002% (template counts) or 0.001% (read counts). Clones detected in sequenced pre-transplant spleen, lymph node, or MLR CFSE-low populations of the donor or recipient were defined as mappable. The cumulative frequency of alloreactive clones was calculated as a percentage of all sequences, weighted by copy number. TCRdb provides this immuneACCESS table in a form limited to in-frame rearrangements. Some clones are lacking; in checked studies, under half of them reflect an unresolved V gene, and why the rest are absent is not known. V, J and clone size reflect that table, while D and trimming were determined from the DNA. For this sample there are more than 9,000 clones; over 90% appear just once. The ten largest clones represent approximately 22% of the sample.

Details on this clone: Its antigen remains undetermined. No base quality information exists; no much larger clone differs at one position.

Blood samples were collected up to 4 times in the first month after transplant and then at least monthly when available. This specimen was PBMCs, taken approximately 110 days after intestinal transplant. This chain joins TRBV13 to TRBJ2-7; the central 10 bases match TRBD1. This receptor was taken from a human patient who received an intestinal transplant, so some T cells may come from the graft donor. This receptor carries the CDR3 CASSSPKPGQGNYEQYF. DNA sequence: TGTGCCAGCAGCTCCCCCAAACCGGGACAGGGGAACTACGAGCAGTACTTC.